The 29 T cell receptor beta chains in this list originate from one sample, sequenced in a study of memory CD4+ T cells and cytomegalovirus serostatus. The repertoire was sequenced with immunoSEQ multiplex PCR; TCRdb's copy has only in-frame clones and lacks some. The sample comprises 56,000 or so clones, about 78% of which are singletons, and almost 0.55% rests with the top ten. Single viable CD3+CD4+CD8-CD45RO+ cells were sorted as the memory CD4+ T cells. Input material: memory CD4+ T cells from blood. The receptors stem from an adult in good health and CMV-seronegative. Some clones in this sample may be carry-over from other donors' samples.

The V call is TRBV28, the J call TRBJ2-5; 7 nucleotides align to TRBD2. The CDR3 length is 14 residues. Unmatched junction bases numbered 8, after V lost 5 bases and J lost 5 bases. The germline V gene has CDR1 MDHEN and CDR2 SYDVKM. The CDR3 region has the DNA TGTGCCAGCAGTCCTGGGGGGGGTCGGGAGACCCAGTACTTC. It encodes CASSPGGGRETQYF.

V and J are TRBV28 and TRBJ1-5; no firm D call. The V and J ends lost 6 bases and 9 bases respectively, with 18 bases between them. The CDR3 has 14 amino acids. In germline, CDR1 is MDHEN, CDR2 SYDVKM. CDR3 sequence reads: CASRDLDGPRPQHF. CDR3 DNA: TGTGCCAGCAGGGATCTTGATGGGCCCCGGCCCCAGCATTTT.

CDR3 sequence reads: CATSTGANVLTF. The CDR3 DNA is TGTGCCACCAGCACTGGGGCCAACGTCCTGACTTTC. V and J are TRBV15 and TRBJ2-6; unclear D gene. The CDR3 has 12 amino acids. V was cut by 4 bases and J by 2 bases, with 0 bases left in between. Looked up from germline, CDR1 is LNHNV and CDR2 is YYDKDF (reference sequence).

This clone was picked up one time. The chain combines TRBV18 with TRBJ2-5, with D uncertain. The CDR3 spans 12 residues. Deletions cut 1 base from V and 5 bases from J, with 5 bases between. Germline-derived CDR1 and CDR2 are KGHSH and LQKENI. The chain's CDR3 is CASSPLGETQYF. CDR3 in DNA: TGTGCCAGCTCACCACTGGGGGAGACCCAGTACTTC.

The chain has TRBV6-5 and TRBJ1-1, with unresolved D. V lost 5 bases and J 1 base, leaving 2 bases between the germline ends. This CDR3 region has 11 residues. Germline values: CDR1 MNHEY, CDR2 SVGAGI. This CDR3 reads CASSRNTEAFF. CDR3 in DNA: TGTGCCAGCAGTCGGAACACTGAAGCTTTCTTT.

The chain employs TRBV2 and TRBJ1-4; D ambiguous. Trimming took 3 bases from V and 15 from J, leaving 11 bases between them. In germline, CDR1 is SNHLY, CDR2 FYNNEI. This CDR3 region has 11 residues. The CDR3: CASSDLIMLFF. The CDR3 DNA sequence: TGTGCCAGCAGTGACCTGATTATGTTGTTTTTT.

V and J are TRBV4-3 and TRBJ1-4; possibly TRBD1 for D (5 bases). CDR1 is LGHNA, CDR2 YSLEER, per germline. The CDR3 runs to 16 residues. Trimming took off 6 bases at V and 5 bases at J, with 19 bases between the two ends. CDR3 coding DNA: TGCGCCAGCAGGCCCGGATGGGAGGGGCAAAATGAAAAACTGTTTTTT. It codes for CASRPGWEGQNEKLFF.

This chain uses TRBV4-2 with TRBJ1-1, with 9 bases matching TRBD1. Germline trimming cut 5 bases from V and 5 bases from J; bases unmatched to any gene: 6. This CDR3 is built from 14 residues. Germline lookup yields CDR1 LGHNA and CDR2 YNFKEQ. The CDR3 loop reads CASSSGTGFTEAFF. In DNA, the CDR3 is TGTGCCAGCAGCTCGGGGACAGGGTTTACTGAAGCTTTCTTT.

The rearrangement joins TRBV29-1 to TRBJ2-5; D remains ambiguous. This CDR3 has 13 amino acids. V was trimmed by 5 bases and J by 5 bases, leaving 15 bases between them. Germline assignment: CDR1 SQVTM and CDR2 ANQGSEA. CDR3 region: CSVSKLMGETQYF. The CDR3 DNA reads TGCAGCGTTTCGAAGCTCATGGGGGAGACCCAGTACTTC. The variable domain in full, with the rest retrieved from reference TRBV29-1 and TRBJ2-5, is SAVISQKPSRDICQRGTSLTIQCQVDSQVTMMFWYRQQPGQSLTLIATANQGSEATYESGFVIDKFPISRPNLTFSTLTVSNMSPEDSSIYLCSVSKLMGETQYFGPGTRLLVL.

This chain joins TRBV30 and TRBJ1-2; TRBD1 matches 7 bases. The CDR3 covers 14 residues. In germline, CDR1 is GTSNPN, CDR2 SVGIG (reference sequence). After removal of 3 bases from V and 4 bases from J, the junction contained 8 bases not matched to a gene. The DNA of the CDR3 is TGTGCCTGGAGGCAAACAGGGGCGGGCTATGGCTACACCTTC. This encodes CAWRQTGAGYGYTF.

The chain has TRBV7-8 and TRBJ2-1; the D gene is possibly TRBD1 (5 bases). Germline V gene data show CDR1 as SGHVS and CDR2 as FQNEAQ. V lost 1 base, J lost 0 bases, and 16 bases lay in between. This CDR3 is built from 18 residues. Here the CDR3 DNA reads TGTGCCAGCAGCTTAGTTGACAGATCTAGGAGCTCCTACAATGAGCAGTTCTTC. This gives the protein CASSLVDRSRSSYNEQFF.

The chain uses TRBV5-1 and TRBJ2-2; D not certain. V was shortened by 0 bases and J by 8 bases, with 11 bases between the two germline ends. The V gene's germline CDR1 is SGHRS and CDR2 YFSETQ. The CDR3 loop spans 14 amino acids. For the CDR3, the DNA is TGCGCCAGCAGCTTGGATCCGGGTGGTGGGGAGCTGTTTTTT. It codes for CASSLDPGGGELFF. Looking up the rest from reference TRBV5-1 and TRBJ2-2 gives the full variable domain: KAGVTQTPRYLIKTRGQQVTLSCSPISGHRSVSWYQQTPGQGLQFLFEYFSETQRNKGNFPGRFSGRQFSNSRSEMNVSTLELGDSALYLCASSLDPGGGELFFGEGSRLTVL.

V is TRBV11-2 and J is TRBJ1-3; possible D gene TRBD1, 5 bases. Looked up from germline, CDR1 is SGHAT and CDR2 is FQNNGV. This CDR3 is built from 13 residues. Trimming left V 6 bases short and J 6 bases short, with 12 bases between. In DNA form, the CDR3 reads TGTGCCAGCAGTTCCGGGGCAGAAAACACCATATATTTT. It specifies CASSSGAENTIYF.

This clone was picked up a small number of times. J is TRBJ1-1 and V is TRBV20-1; possible D gene TRBD1, 6 bases. Germline lookup yields CDR1 DFQATT and CDR2 SNEGSKA (reference sequence). V shed 4 bases and J shed 5 bases, with 8 bases lying between them. The CDR3 totals 11 residues. DNA for the CDR3: TGCAGTGCTACAGGGGTTACTGAAGCTTTCTTT. Translated, it gives CSATGVTEAFF.

This clone turned up a few times. V and J are TRBV5-6 and TRBJ2-1; TRBD2 agrees at 7 bases. The CDR3 is 13 residues long. Germline assignment: CDR1 SGHDT and CDR2 YYEEEE. J lost 10 bases, V lost 4 bases, and 8 bases had no gene match. CDR3 region: CASSARLAGEQFF. DNA of the CDR3: TGTGCCAGCAGCGCCCGACTAGCAGGGGAGCAGTTCTTC.

The chain joins TRBV30 to TRBJ1-1, with 11 nucleotides matching TRBD1. CDR1 and CDR2 from the germline V gene are GTSNPN and SVGIG (reference sequence). J lost 4 bases, V lost 2 bases, and 12 bases had no gene match. This CDR3 region has 17 residues. The CDR3 loop is CAWSPRTGGRLGTEAFF. CDR3 DNA: TGTGCCTGGAGTCCCCGGACAGGGGGCCGATTGGGCACTGAAGCTTTCTTT.

The genes are TRBV5-1 and TRBJ2-7, with 8 bases lining up with TRBD2. J lost 2 bases, V lost 2 bases, and 9 bases had no gene match. The germline V gene has CDR1 SGHRS and CDR2 YFSETQ. CDR3 length: 16 residues. Written as DNA, the CDR3 is TGCGCCAGCAGCTTTAGCGCGGGGGGAACAGCCTACGAGCAGTACTTC. This gives the protein CASSFSAGGTAYEQYF.

CDR3 DNA sequence: TGTGCCAGCAGCTCCGGGAGTTATAATTCACCCCTCCACTTT. This encodes CASSSGSYNSPLHF. The gene calls are TRBV11-2 and TRBJ1-6; D is uncertain. The V gene lost 4 bases and the J gene lost 4 bases, with 8 bases spanning the gap. Germline V gives CDR1 SGHAT, CDR2 FQNNGV. The CDR3 is 14 residues long.

CDR3 sequence (DNA): TGTGCCAGTAAAGGCGCCAGGGGGCTTGAAGCTTTCTTT. It codes for CASKGARGLEAFF. This chain joins TRBV19 and TRBJ1-1; 8 positions match TRBD1. J gave up 7 bases and V 7 bases, and 8 bases lay outside the gene matches. This CDR3 is 13 amino acids long. Germline-derived CDR1 and CDR2 are LNHDA and SQIVND (reference sequence).

The rearrangement uses TRBV9 and TRBJ2-2, with D maybe TRBD2 (6 bases). Germline CDR1 SGDLS, CDR2 YYNGEE. This CDR3 is built from 13 residues. Trimming removed 0 bases from V and 6 bases from J, with 6 bases in between. The CDR3 nucleotides read TGTGCCAGCAGCGTAGGGGGGGCCGGGGAGCTGTTTTTT. The encoded protein is CASSVGGAGELFF.

This clone was counted once. The chain employs TRBV7-8 and TRBJ2-7; possibly TRBD1 for D (5 bases). Germline V gene sequence: CDR1 SGHVS, CDR2 FQNEAQ. The CDR3 has 15 residues. V lost 2 bases to trimming and J lost 2 bases, with 13 bases between them. This CDR3 reads CASSLRRVQPYEQYF. In DNA, the CDR3 is TGTGCCAGCAGCTTACGCAGGGTTCAGCCCTACGAGCAGTACTTC.

The chain couples TRBV19 to TRBJ1-2, with D possibly matching TRBD1 (6 bases). From germline, CDR1 is LNHDA and CDR2 SQIVND (reference sequence). The CDR3 contains 16 residues. The V end lost 2 bases, the J end lost 2 bases, and 15 bases lay between the germline ends. The CDR3 loop reads CASSIRYADSNYGYTF. Here the CDR3 DNA reads TGTGCCAGTAGTATAAGATACGCGGACAGCAACTATGGCTACACCTTC.

This clone is a singleton in its sample. The CDR3 loop reads CASNLTGGSGSYEQYF. CDR3 DNA: TGTGCCAGCAACCTTACAGGGGGCTCTGGCTCCTACGAGCAGTACTTC. The chain links TRBV6-8 to TRBJ2-7; TRBD1 matches 9 bases. This CDR3 has 16 amino acids. CDR1 and CDR2 (germline): MNHGY, SAAAGT. The V segment lost 7 bases and the J segment 0 bases; nucleotides outside the gene matches: 10.

V and J are TRBV6-6 and TRBJ1-2; possibly TRBD1 for D (6 bases). CDR3 length: 13 residues. The V and J ends lost 7 bases and 4 bases respectively, with 13 bases between them. Germline CDR1 is MNHNY and CDR2 is SVGAGI (reference sequence). The CDR3, as DNA: TGTGCCAGCACCCCAGGACAGTCCTATGGCTACACCTTC. It yields the protein CASTPGQSYGYTF.

Worth noting for this clone: A junction boundary mismatches the germline segment, possibly from a read error. The rearrangement joins TRBV7-8 to TRBJ2-7, with D possibly being TRBD1 (6 bases). Looked up from germline, CDR1 is SGHVS and CDR2 is FQNEAQ. This CDR3 comprises 15 residues. The CDR3 protein is CASRPLGQGPYGQYF. The CDR3 region has the DNA TGTGCCAGCAGACCCCTCGGGCAGGGGCCTTACGGGCAGTACTTC.

This chain joins TRBV29-1 and TRBJ1-1; possibly TRBD1 for D (6 bases). Between the trimmed V and J ends, which lost 5 bases and 6 bases, there was a span of 13 bases. The CDR3 loop spans 12 amino acids. The germline V gene has CDR1 SQVTM and CDR2 ANQGSEA. The CDR3: CSVRWDTSEAFF. DNA for the CDR3: TGCAGCGTTCGTTGGGACACATCTGAAGCTTTCTTT.

V usage is TRBV10-2 and J usage is TRBJ2-1; 12 bases map to TRBD2. There are 14 residues in the CDR3. The V gene's germline CDR1 is WSHSY and CDR2 SAAADI. The ends lost 4 bases at V and 6 bases at J; junction bases unmatched: 1. The CDR3 loop is CASSGLAGANEQFF. The CDR3 nucleotides read TGCGCCAGCAGTGGACTAGCGGGGGCCAATGAGCAGTTCTTC.

The V call is TRBV10-3, the J call TRBJ1-2; TRBD1 aligns across 7 bases. CDR1 is ENHRY, CDR2 SYGVKD, per germline. This CDR3 is built from 13 residues. With V trimmed by 4 bases and J by 8 bases, 7 bases remained unmatched. CDR3 in amino acids: CAISASDREGYTF. The CDR3, as DNA: TGTGCCATCAGTGCAAGCGACAGGGAAGGCTACACCTTC.

The genes are TRBV18 and TRBJ2-3; D not certain. The CDR3 covers 15 residues. Per the germline V gene, CDR1 is KGHSH and CDR2 is LQKENI. V lost 2 bases and J lost 2, with 11 bases in between. The CDR3 sequence is CASSPKHLFTDTQYF. The CDR3 DNA follows: TGTGCCAGCTCACCAAAACACCTGTTCACAGATACGCAGTATTTT.